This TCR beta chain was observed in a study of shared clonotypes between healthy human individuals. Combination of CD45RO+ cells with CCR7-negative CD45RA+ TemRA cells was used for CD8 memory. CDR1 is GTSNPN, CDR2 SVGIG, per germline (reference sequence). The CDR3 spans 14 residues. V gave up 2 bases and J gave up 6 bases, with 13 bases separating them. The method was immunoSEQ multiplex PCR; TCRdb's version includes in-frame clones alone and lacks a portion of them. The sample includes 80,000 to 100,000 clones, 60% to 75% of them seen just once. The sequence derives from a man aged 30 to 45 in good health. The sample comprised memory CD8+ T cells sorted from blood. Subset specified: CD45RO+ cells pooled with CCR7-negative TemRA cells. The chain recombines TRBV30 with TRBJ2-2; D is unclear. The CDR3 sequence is CAWSLGVGSGELFF. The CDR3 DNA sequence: TGTGCCTGGAGTCTGGGCGTGGGGTCCGGGGAGCTGTTTTTT.